The 14 T cell receptor beta chains below come from one sample, sequenced in a study of T cells in localized non-small cell lung cancer. Repertoires were generated with immunoSEQ multiplex PCR, while TCRdb's copy carries only in-frame clones and drops some. Among about 3,700 clones listed, just under 25% were seen once. Sequenced here: lung tumor tissue, sampled before any cancer treatment. The origin of the receptors is a woman aged 40-69 years with stage I lung adenocarcinoma.

V gene TRBV9 combines with J gene TRBJ2-7, with D maybe TRBD1 (5 bases). The CDR3 is made up of 14 amino acids. The V end was cut by 3 bases, the J end by 0 bases, with 10 bases between. The germline V gene encodes CDR1 SGDLS and CDR2 YYNGEE. Here the CDR3 reads CASSDDSSSYEQYF. The CDR3 nucleotides are TGTGCCAGCAGCGACGACAGTAGCTCCTACGAGCAGTACTTC.

The chain recombines TRBV10-2 with TRBJ1-5, with no clear D. CDR3 size: 13 residues. Germline V gives CDR1 WSHSY, CDR2 SAAADI. V lost 6 bases and J 4 bases, leaving 10 bases between the germline ends. DNA for the CDR3: TGCGCCAGCAGGGAGAATACTAATCAGCCCCAGCATTTT. It yields the protein CASRENTNQPQHF.

The chain combines TRBV18 with TRBJ1-1; 7 bases are a match to TRBD1. With V trimmed by 4 bases and J by 1 base, 3 bases remained unmatched. Germline CDR1 KGHSH, CDR2 LQKENI. The CDR3 contains 14 residues. The CDR3 here is CASSLTGRNTEAFF. The DNA of the CDR3 is TGTGCCAGCTCACTGACAGGGAGGAACACTGAAGCTTTCTTT.

V gene TRBV11-3 combines with J gene TRBJ1-1; tentative D call: TRBD1 (6 bases). This CDR3 has 15 residues. With 5 bases removed from V and 4 bases from J, the gap between germline ends came to 17 bases. Germline-derived CDR1 and CDR2 are SGHNT and YENEEA. CDR3 loop: CASSAQGSEGTEAFF. The CDR3 DNA reads as TGTGCCAGCAGCGCCCAGGGGAGTGAGGGCACTGAAGCTTTCTTT.

In its sample, this clone ranks as large. The chain carries TRBV11-3 and TRBJ2-7; perhaps TRBD1 as D (5 bases). This CDR3 spans 15 amino acids. The V and J ends lost 5 bases and 6 bases respectively, with 20 bases between them. CDR1 and CDR2 (germline): SGHNT, YENEEA. CDR3 in amino acids: CASSPRALGVFEQYF. The CDR3 DNA sequence: TGTGCCAGCAGCCCCCGGGCCTTAGGGGTTTTCGAGCAGTACTTC. The whole variable domain, filled in from reference TRBV11-3 and TRBJ2-7, reads EAGVVQSPRYKIIEKKQPVAFWCNPISGHNTLYWYLQNLGQGPELLIRYENEEAVDDSQLPKDRFSAERLKGVDSTLKIQPAELGDSAVYLCASSPRALGVFEQYFGPGTRLTVT.

The chain recombines TRBV6-8 with TRBJ1-1; possibly TRBD1 for D (6 bases). The CDR3 sequence is 14 residues long. In germline, CDR1 is MNHGY, CDR2 SAAAGT. Trimming took 6 bases from V and 1 from J, leaving 12 bases between them. The CDR3, as DNA: TGTGCCAGCAGCTACGGGGGACAGAACACTGAAGCTTTCTTT. The encoded protein is CASSYGGQNTEAFF.

The sample holds a few counts of this clone. This chain uses TRBV10-2 with TRBJ2-5; 16 nucleotides match TRBD2. The trim removed 5 bases at V and 2 bases at J, leaving 14 bases unmatched. From germline, CDR1 is WSHSY and CDR2 SAAADI. The CDR3 spans 20 residues. In nucleotides, the CDR3 is TGCGCCAGCAGTTACTCGAAGCCGGGACTAGCGGGGGGGGTTCAAGAGACCCAGTACTTC. Translating gives CASSYSKPGLAGGVQETQYF.

The V and J genes are TRBV5-1 and TRBJ2-1; D is perhaps TRBD2 (5 bases). The CDR3 totals 15 residues. Trimming stripped 0 bases from V and 9 bases from J, with 16 bases between. Germline loops: CDR1 SGHRS, CDR2 YFSETQ. This CDR3 is CASSLERVQVGEQFF. The CDR3 DNA reads TGCGCCAGCAGCTTGGAGAGGGTGCAAGTTGGTGAGCAGTTCTTC.

This clone is large. J is TRBJ2-7 and V is TRBV19; D is possibly TRBD1 (6 bases). The ends were cut back, 1 base at V and 3 bases at J, with 10 bases in the middle. Germline lookup yields CDR1 LNHDA and CDR2 SQIVND (reference sequence). The CDR3 runs 14 residues. The CDR3 here is CASSIGWDNYEQYF. The DNA for the CDR3 is TGTGCCAGTAGTATAGGCTGGGACAACTACGAGCAGTACTTC. Full variable domain (outside the CDR3, taken from reference TRBV19 and TRBJ2-7): DGGITQSPKYLFRKEGQNVTLSCEQNLNHDAMYWYRQDPGQGLRLIYYSQIVNDFQKGDIAEGYSVSREKKESFPLTVTSAQKNPTAFYLCASSIGWDNYEQYFGPGTRLTVT.

This clone has just one count. The chain uses TRBV18 and TRBJ2-3; TRBD1 or TRBD2 may be the D gene (5 bases each). This CDR3 has 17 amino acids. V gave up 2 bases and J gave up 2 bases, with 17 bases separating them. Germline V gene data show CDR1 as KGHSH and CDR2 as LQKENI. The CDR3 sequence: CASSPGYGTALTDTQYF. CDR3 in DNA: TGTGCCAGCTCACCAGGGTACGGGACCGCTCTCACAGATACGCAGTATTTT.

A few counts support this clone. This chain connects TRBV6-8 to TRBJ2-5; D ambiguous. The CDR3 totals 15 residues. The germline V gene encodes CDR1 MNHGY and CDR2 SAAAGT. Trimming took 6 bases from V and 5 from J, leaving 19 bases between them. The CDR3 DNA sequence: TGTGCCAGCAGGAGAGAGGTCGCGACTCGGGAGACCCAGTACTTC. Translated: CASRREVATRETQYF.

Relative to its sample, this clone is medium-sized. This chain connects TRBV1 to TRBJ2-5; the listed D gene, TRBD2, was not tested against the DNA. TRBV1 is a known pseudogene. The CDR3 has 15 amino acids. DNA of the CDR3: TGCGCCAGCAGCCAAGGGGTTAGCGGGGGAGAGACCCAGTACTTC. Protein product: CASSQGVSGGETQYF.

This rearrangement joins TRBV18 to TRBJ2-7; 9 bases match TRBD1. The CDR3 has 17 amino acids. Germline V gene data show CDR1 as KGHSH and CDR2 as LQKENI. V shed 0 bases, J shed 5 bases, and the junction held 11 bases outside the gene matches. CDR3 DNA: TGTGCCAGCTCACCACCGAATGGACAGGGGCCCCCAAACGAGCAGTACTTC. It translates to CASSPPNGQGPPNEQYF.

By share, this clone ranks as medium-sized (0.01 to 0.1%). The J gene is TRBJ1-4, the V gene TRBV4-1; D remains unclear. In germline, CDR1 is MGHRA, CDR2 YSYEKL. The CDR3 covers 16 residues. Trimming left V 2 bases short and J 4 bases short, with 14 bases between. The CDR3 here is CASSQSSTRINEKLFF. The CDR3 DNA is TGCGCCAGCAGCCAAAGTTCTACCAGGATTAATGAAAAACTGTTTTTT.